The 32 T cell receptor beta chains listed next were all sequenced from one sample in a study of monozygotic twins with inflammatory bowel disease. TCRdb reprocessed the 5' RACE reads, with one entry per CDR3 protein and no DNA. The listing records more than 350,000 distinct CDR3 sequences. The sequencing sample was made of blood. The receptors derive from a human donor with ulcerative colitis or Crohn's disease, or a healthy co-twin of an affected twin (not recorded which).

CDR3 loop: CASSSGQQGVAFF. The gene calls are TRBV5-1 and TRBJ1-1; the TCRdb call, TRBD1, lacks DNA for checking. There are 13 residues in the CDR3. Germline-derived CDR1 and CDR2 are SGHRS and YFSETQ.

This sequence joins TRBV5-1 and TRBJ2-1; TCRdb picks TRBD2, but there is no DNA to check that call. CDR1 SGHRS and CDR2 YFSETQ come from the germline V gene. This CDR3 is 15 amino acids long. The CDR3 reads CASGLGTSANNEQFF.

The CDR3 is CASSPGTSGGYTF. V usage is TRBV6-5 and J usage is TRBJ1-2; the TRBD1 assignment by TCRdb is unverifiable without DNA. This CDR3 is 13 amino acids long. The germline V gene encodes CDR1 MNHEY and CDR2 SVGAGI.

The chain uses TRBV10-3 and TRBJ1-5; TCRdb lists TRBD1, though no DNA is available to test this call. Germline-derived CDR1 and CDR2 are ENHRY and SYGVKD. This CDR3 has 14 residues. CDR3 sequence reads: CAISGDRGGQPQHF.

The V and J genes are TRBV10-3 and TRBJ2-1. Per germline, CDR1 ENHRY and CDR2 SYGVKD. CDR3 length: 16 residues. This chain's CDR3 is CAISEMGSGNANEQFF.

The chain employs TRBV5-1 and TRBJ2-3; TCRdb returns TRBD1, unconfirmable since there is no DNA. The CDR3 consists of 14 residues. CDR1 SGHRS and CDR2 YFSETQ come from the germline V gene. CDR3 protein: CASSKGTTPGTQYF.

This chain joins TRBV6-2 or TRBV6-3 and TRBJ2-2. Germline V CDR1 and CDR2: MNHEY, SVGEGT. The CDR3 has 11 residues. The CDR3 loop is CASSNNGELFF.

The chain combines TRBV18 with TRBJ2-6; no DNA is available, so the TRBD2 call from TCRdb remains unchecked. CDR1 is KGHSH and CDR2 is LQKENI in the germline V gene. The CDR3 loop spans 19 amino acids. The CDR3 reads CASSPSGPPLPSGANVLTF.

The chain's CDR3 is CASNRGLAGFQETQYF. J is TRBJ2-5 and V is TRBV6-1; TCRdb outputs TRBD2, but without DNA this stays unchecked. Germline assignment: CDR1 MNHNS and CDR2 SASEGT. This CDR3 is 16 amino acids long.

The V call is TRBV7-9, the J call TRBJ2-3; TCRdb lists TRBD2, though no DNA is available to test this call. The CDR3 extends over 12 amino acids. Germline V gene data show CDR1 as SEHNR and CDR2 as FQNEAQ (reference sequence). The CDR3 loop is CASSPASDTQYF.

CDR3 sequence reads: CASSSGQAGTEAFF. The chain couples TRBV5-1 to TRBJ1-1; the TCRdb D gene call, TRBD1, has no DNA to confirm it. CDR1 is SGHRS and CDR2 is YFSETQ in the germline V gene. This CDR3 is 14 amino acids long.

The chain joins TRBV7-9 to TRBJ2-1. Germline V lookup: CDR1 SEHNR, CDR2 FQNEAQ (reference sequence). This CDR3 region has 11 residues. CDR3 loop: CASSVDNEQFF.

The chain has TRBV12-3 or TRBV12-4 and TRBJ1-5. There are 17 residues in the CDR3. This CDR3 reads CASSSKLTGRVVEPQHF.

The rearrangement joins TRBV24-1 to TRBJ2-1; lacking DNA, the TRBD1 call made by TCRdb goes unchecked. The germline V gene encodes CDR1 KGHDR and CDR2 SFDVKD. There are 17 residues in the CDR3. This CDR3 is CATSDPDLDRGWNEQFF.

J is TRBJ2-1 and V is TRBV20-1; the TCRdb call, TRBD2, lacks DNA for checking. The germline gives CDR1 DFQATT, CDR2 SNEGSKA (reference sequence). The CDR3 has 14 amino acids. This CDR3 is CSARAGREYGEQFF.

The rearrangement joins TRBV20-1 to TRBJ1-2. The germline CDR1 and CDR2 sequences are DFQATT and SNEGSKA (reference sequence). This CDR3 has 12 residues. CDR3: CSAKQPNYGYTF.

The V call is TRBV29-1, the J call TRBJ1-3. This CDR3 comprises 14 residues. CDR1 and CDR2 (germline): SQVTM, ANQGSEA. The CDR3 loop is CSVTLWADGNTIYF.

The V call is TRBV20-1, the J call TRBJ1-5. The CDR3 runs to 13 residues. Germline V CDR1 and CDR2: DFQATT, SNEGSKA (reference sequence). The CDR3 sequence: CSASGDGNQPQHF.

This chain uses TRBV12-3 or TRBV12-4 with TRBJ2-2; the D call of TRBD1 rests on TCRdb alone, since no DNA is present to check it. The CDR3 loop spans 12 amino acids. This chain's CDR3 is CASAPGPGELFF.

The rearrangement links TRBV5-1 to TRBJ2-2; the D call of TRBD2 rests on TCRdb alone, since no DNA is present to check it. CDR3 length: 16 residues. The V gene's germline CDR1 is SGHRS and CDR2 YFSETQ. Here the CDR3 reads CASSLVAGVNTGELFF.

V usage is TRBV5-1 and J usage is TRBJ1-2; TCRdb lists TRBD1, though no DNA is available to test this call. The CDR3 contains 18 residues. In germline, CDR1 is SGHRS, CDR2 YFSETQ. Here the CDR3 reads CASSKTPTQGLANYGYTF.

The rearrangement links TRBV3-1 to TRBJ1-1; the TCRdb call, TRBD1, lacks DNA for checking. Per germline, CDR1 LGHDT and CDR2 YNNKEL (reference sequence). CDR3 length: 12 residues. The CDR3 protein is CASSRRDREVFF.

The CDR3 region is CSARSQASVNEQYF. V is TRBV20-1 and J is TRBJ2-7; TCRdb calls TRBD2, which cannot be checked without DNA. Germline-derived CDR1 and CDR2 are DFQATT and SNEGSKA (reference sequence). This CDR3 comprises 14 residues.

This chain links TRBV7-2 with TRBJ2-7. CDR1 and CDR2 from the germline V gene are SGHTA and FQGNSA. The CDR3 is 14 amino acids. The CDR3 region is CASSSDRWSYEQYF.

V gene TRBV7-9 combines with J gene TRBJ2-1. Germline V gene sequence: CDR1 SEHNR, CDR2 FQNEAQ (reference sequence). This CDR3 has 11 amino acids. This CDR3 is CASSSTNEQFF.

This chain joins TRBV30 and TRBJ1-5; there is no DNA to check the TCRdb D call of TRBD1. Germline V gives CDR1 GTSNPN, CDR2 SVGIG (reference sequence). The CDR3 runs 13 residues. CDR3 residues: CAWGTGGNQPQHF.

The CDR3 is CASSSPTSGGDEQYF. The J gene is TRBJ2-7, the V gene TRBV6-5; the TCRdb D gene call, TRBD2, has no DNA to confirm it. Germline V gene data show CDR1 as MNHEY and CDR2 as SVGAGI. CDR3 size: 15 residues.

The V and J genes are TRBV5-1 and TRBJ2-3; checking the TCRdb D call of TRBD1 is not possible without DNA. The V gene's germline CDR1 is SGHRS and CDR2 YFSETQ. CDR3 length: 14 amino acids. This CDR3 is CASSTGQSTDTQYF.

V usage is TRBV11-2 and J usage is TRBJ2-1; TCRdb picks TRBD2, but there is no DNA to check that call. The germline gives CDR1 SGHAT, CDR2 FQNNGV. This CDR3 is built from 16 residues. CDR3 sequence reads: CASSRLERSQYGEQFF.

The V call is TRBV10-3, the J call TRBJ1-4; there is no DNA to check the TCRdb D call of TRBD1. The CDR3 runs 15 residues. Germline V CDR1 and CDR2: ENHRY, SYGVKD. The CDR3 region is CAISESRESNEKLFF.

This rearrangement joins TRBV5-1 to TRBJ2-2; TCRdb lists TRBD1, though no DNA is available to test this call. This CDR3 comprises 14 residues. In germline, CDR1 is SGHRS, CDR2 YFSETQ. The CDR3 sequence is CASSWTGVPGELFF.

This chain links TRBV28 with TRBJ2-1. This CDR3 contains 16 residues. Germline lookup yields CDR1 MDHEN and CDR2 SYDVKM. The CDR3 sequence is CASSLITFRPYNEQFF. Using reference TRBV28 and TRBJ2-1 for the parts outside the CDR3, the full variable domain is DVKVTQSSRYLVKRTGEKVFLECVQDMDHENMFWYRQDPGLGLRLIYFSYDVKMKEKGDIPEGYSVSREKKERFSLILESASTNQTSMYLCASSLITFRPYNEQFFGPGTRLTVL.